This T cell receptor (beta chain) came from a study of blood T cell repertoires in COVID-19 (dated by TCRdb to the early 2020s). The study in broad terms: The collaborator samples originated in the United States, Italy and Spain and spanned the acute and convalescent phases of COVID-19. The repertoires were released in a freely available public database meant as a resource for research on the immune response to SARS-CoV-2. The sample metadata nearly always contained a de-identified subject ID, COVID-19 status, age in years and sex. The prospective study material was composed of cDNA or gDNA derived from T cells, B-cell-depleted T cells, or PBMCs. The dataset comprised deeply sampled blood TCRbeta repertoires from subjects exposed to, actively infected with, or recovered from COVID-19. Where available, HLA class I and class II types were taken from metadata supplied by the sample provider and were not determined by assay-based typing. The samples were drawn from two sources: the first 160 participants of the ongoing ImmuneRACE study, and 1,000 to 1,500 subjects contributed by 6 global collaborators. Study-wide findings and limitations: The amount of clinical and demographic metadata varied by source and participant and was provided uncurated.

The CDR3, from cysteine to phenylalanine, totals 13 residues. Only the CDR3 part of the read is kept: 39 bases, read in frame from the first base. Looking up the germline V gene yields CDR1 SGHTA and CDR2 FQGTGA. V gives up 6 bases and J gives up 0 bases, and the segment between their germline ends measures 8 bases. TCRbeta CDR3 regions were amplified from genomic DNA using the immunoSEQ Assay, a bias-controlled multiplex PCR. In the paper's pipeline: The number of nucleated cells in each sample was estimated by amplification of reference gene primers within the assay. To quantify the absolute abundance of each unique TCRbeta CDR3 rearrangement, sequence reads were collapsed and filtered. For each sample, productive Simpson clonality was calculated as the square root of Simpson's diversity index across productive rearrangements. The table was pulled from immuneACCESS by TCRdb, which kept in-frame rearrangements only. Such tables lose some clones; where checked, under half of the loss comes from unresolved V genes, and the rest has no known cause. D and trimming come from the DNA, and the V and J calls and clone size come from that table. A total of 450,000 to 500,000 clones appear in this sample, 87% of them only once. The ten largest clonotypes hold 0.7% of the sample.

Worth noting for this clone: Its antigen is unknown. The sample holds no much larger clone one base away, and base qualities are not on file. This sample also contains other DNA sequences that code for the same CDR3.

Participants in the prospective study were aged roughly 18 to 89 years, lived in under 30 United States geographic areas, and enrolled through a virtual design. Cohort assignment in the prospective study relied on participant-reported clinical history from a screening survey and a study questionnaire. For ImmuneRACE Cohort 3, a participant was defined as recovered based on two consecutive negative NP/OP PCR tests, clearance by a healthcare professional, or resolution of symptoms. Mobile phlebotomists in the prospective study collected whole blood, serum and a nasopharyngeal or oropharyngeal swab from every participant. Participants in the prospective study had the option to provide additional blood draws and questionnaires over a roughly 2-month period. Before DNA extraction, prospective study blood samples were shipped either frozen or at room temperature.

This receptor was taken from a young woman who had recovered from COVID-19. Sequenced input: PBMCs or T cells enriched from blood (not recorded which). The chain was built from TRBV7-3 and TRBJ1-1; D gene: possibly TRBD1, on 5 matching bases. The sequenced DNA: TGTGCCAGCAGTTTACAGGTGAACACTGAAGCTTTCTTT. Translated, this is CASSLQVNTEAFF.